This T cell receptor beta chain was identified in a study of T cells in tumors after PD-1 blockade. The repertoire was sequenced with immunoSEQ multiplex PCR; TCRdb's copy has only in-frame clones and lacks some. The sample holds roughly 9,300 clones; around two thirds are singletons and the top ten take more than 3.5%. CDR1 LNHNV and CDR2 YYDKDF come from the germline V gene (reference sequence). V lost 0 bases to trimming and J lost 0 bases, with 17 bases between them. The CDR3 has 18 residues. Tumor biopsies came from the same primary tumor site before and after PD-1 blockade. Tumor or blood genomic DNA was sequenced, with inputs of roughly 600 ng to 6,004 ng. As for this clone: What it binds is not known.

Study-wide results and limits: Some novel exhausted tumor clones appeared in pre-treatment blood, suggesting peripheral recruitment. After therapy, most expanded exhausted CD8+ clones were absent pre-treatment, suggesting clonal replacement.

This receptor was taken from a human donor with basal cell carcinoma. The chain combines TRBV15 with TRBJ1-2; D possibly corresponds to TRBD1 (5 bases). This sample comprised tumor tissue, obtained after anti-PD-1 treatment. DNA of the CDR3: TGTGCCACCAGCAGAGAGTACCAGGGTCCCGAATCTAACTATGGCTACACCTTC. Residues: CATSREYQGPESNYGYTF.